A selection of T cell receptor beta chains follows, all from one sample in a study of spatial heterogeneity in lung cancer. TCRdb passed the 5' RACE reads through MiXCR, listing each CDR3 protein once. In the table there are some 7,700 distinct CDR3 sequences, around 15% of which are singletons. This sample comprised normal lung tissue next to the tumor, obtained at surgery. The receptors stem from a male donor with early-stage non-small cell lung cancer. Both conserved end residues are part of each CDR3. A D gene is named only where the DNA matches it firmly. Clone size is given for some rows only: seen once, a few or many times, or a class if the clone is expanded.

CDR3 DNA,CDR3 protein,D gene,clone size,V gene,J gene
TGCAGTGCTGGACAGGGGGCTAACTATGGCTACACCTTC,CSAGQGANYGYTF,TRBD1,many,TRBV20-1,TRBJ1-2
TGTGCCAGCAGCCTATCCGGGACAGGGGGTGTGACCCAGTACTTC,CASSLSGTGGVTQYF,TRBD1,few,TRBV11-2,TRBJ2-5
TGTGCCAGCAGCTTGCGCGTTACAGGGCCCGTAATGAACACTGAAGCTTTCTTT,CASSLRVTGPVMNTEAFF,.,.,TRBV11-1,TRBJ1-1
TGTGCCAGCAGTAAAGGACGGCCGTGGGTTGAAAAACTGTTTTTT,CASSKGRPWVEKLFF,.,few,TRBV2,TRBJ1-4
TGCAGTGCTAGAAAGGGACAATCCTACAATGAGCAGTTCTTC,CSARKGQSYNEQFF,.,.,TRBV20-1,TRBJ2-1
TGCAGTGCTGGACAGGGAGGCACAGATACGCAGTATTTT,CSAGQGGTDTQYF,TRBD1,.,TRBV20-1,TRBJ2-3
TGTGCCAGCAGCCCGAGCACAGGGGATCCCGACGAGCAGTACTTC,CASSPSTGDPDEQYF,TRBD1,.,TRBV5-6,TRBJ2-7
TGCAGCGTTGATCGCGGACAGCCTGGAATCTATGGCTACACCTTC,CSVDRGQPGIYGYTF,.,large,TRBV29-1,TRBJ1-2
TGTGCCAGCAATCAGGGTGGTGGGGCCAACGTCCTGACTTTC,CASNQGGGANVLTF,.,few,TRBV6-5,TRBJ2-6
TGTGCCAGCAACGGGGCAGGAAACTACGAGCAGTACTTC,CASNGAGNYEQYF,.,medium-sized,TRBV5-6,TRBJ2-7
TGTGCCAGCAGCTTAGATCTGACTAGTGCCAATGAGCAGTTCTTC,CASSLDLTSANEQFF,.,.,TRBV11-3,TRBJ2-1